The present entry profiles one T cell receptor (beta chain) with its context. Its antigen is still unknown. Blood sampling took place at baseline, cycle 4 day 1, and cycle 7 day 1. The germline V and J ends were trimmed by 2 bases and 6 bases, with 20 bases remaining between them. This CDR3 comprises 16 residues. Only in-frame clones appear in the TCRdb table, and some are missing; sequencing was by immunoSEQ multiplex PCR. The sample gives roughly 39,000 clones, approximately 90% of which show up once; around 6% is in the top ten. The data were taken from a study of OX40 agonist ivuxolimab in advanced cancers. Study-wide findings and caveats: Among expanded peripheral T cells, antigen specificity went undetermined. Dosing at 0.1 to 3.0 mg/kg was accompanied by clonal expansion of CD4+ and CD8+ blood T cells by week 6.

The J gene is TRBJ2-7, the V gene TRBV23-1, with D perhaps matching TRBD1 (6 bases). TRBV23-1 is classed as an ORF, of uncertain function. Sequencing used CD4+ or CD8+ T cells sorted from blood, obtained in a trial of the OX40 agonist ivuxolimab. The sequence was collected from an adult with an advanced solid tumor such as melanoma, head and neck, liver or kidney cancer. CDR3 nucleotide sequence: TGCGCCAGCAGTCAAGTAGTAAGACAGGTGTCAGGCGAGCAGTACTTC. As protein: CASSQVVRQVSGEQYF.